These 32 T cell receptor beta chains share one sample of origin, sequenced in a study of CD8+ T cells in alopecia areata. TCR sequencing used cDNA made by reverse transcription of extracted RNA. Generated by immunoSEQ multiplex PCR, the TCRdb table keeps only in-frame clones and is missing some. The sample lists 150,000 to 180,000 clones, about 51% occurring once. The sample here was CD8+ T cells sorted from blood, taken at week 0. The receptors here all came from a human donor with alopecia areata.

In the case of this clone: Other DNA sequences in this sample translate to the same CDR3. The V gene is TRBV4-3, the J gene TRBJ1-5, with D hard to call. V lost 0 bases and J 7 bases, leaving 7 bases between the germline ends. Looked up from germline, CDR1 is LGHNA and CDR2 is YSLEER. The CDR3 spans 13 residues. CDR3 sequence reads: CASSQDLLQPQHF. The CDR3 DNA reads TGCGCCAGCAGCCAAGATCTCTTACAGCCCCAGCATTTT.

This clone came up a few times. The chain links TRBV11-2 to TRBJ2-2, with D unclear. The V end was cut by 2 bases, the J end by 3 bases, with 4 bases between. Germline V lookup: CDR1 SGHAT, CDR2 FQNNGV. There are 13 residues in the CDR3. Written as DNA, the CDR3 is TGTGCCAGCAGCTTAATCTACACCGGGGAGCTGTTTTTT. It yields the protein CASSLIYTGELFF.

This clone came up a few times. This chain connects TRBV29-1 to TRBJ2-3; D gene unclear. The CDR3 is made up of 13 amino acids. Trimming took 7 bases from V and 0 from J, leaving 11 bases between them. Germline assignment: CDR1 SQVTM and CDR2 ANQGSEA. CDR3 amino acids: CSGDSTSTDTQYF. CDR3 in DNA: TGCAGCGGGGATTCGACTAGCACAGATACGCAGTATTTT.

A few counts support this clone. This chain uses TRBV30 with TRBJ2-5; 10 bases are a match to TRBD2. The junction had 5 bases not matched to a gene; V was cut back by 2 bases and J by 8 bases. CDR3 length equals 13 residues. Germline-derived CDR1 and CDR2 are GTSNPN and SVGIG (reference sequence). The CDR3 is CAWSLSSGGTQYF. The CDR3 DNA reads as TGTGCCTGGAGTCTTTCTAGCGGGGGTACCCAGTACTTC.

This clone was found a few times. The sample carries other DNA sequences with the same CDR3. The chain is built from TRBV30 and TRBJ1-1; 7 bases are a match to TRBD1. This CDR3 comprises 11 residues. V lost 2 bases and J lost 11; bases outside the gene matches: 5. Per the germline V gene, CDR1 is GTSNPN and CDR2 is SVGIG (reference sequence). Here the CDR3 reads CAWSPGTEAFF. The DNA for the CDR3 is TGTGCCTGGAGTCCCGGGACAGAGGCTTTCTTT.

This chain uses TRBV2 with TRBJ2-3; 8 nucleotides agree with TRBD2. V dropped 2 bases and J dropped 2; count of bases not matched to a gene: 6. This CDR3 has 16 residues. The germline V gene has CDR1 SNHLY and CDR2 FYNNEI. CDR3 coding DNA: TGTGCCAGCAGTGAATCGTCGGGGGGGGTCACAGATACGCAGTATTTT. Protein: CASSESSGGVTDTQYF.

This chain links TRBV7-7 with TRBJ2-5, with D perhaps TRBD2 (6 bases). Trimming removed 1 base at V and 5 bases at J, with 8 bases between. This CDR3 is 13 amino acids long. Germline CDR1 and CDR2: SSHAT and FNYEAQ (reference sequence). The CDR3 here is CASSLGAGETQYF. The DNA for the CDR3 is TGTGCCAGCAGCTTAGGTGCGGGGGAGACCCAGTACTTC.

This rearrangement joins TRBV14 to TRBJ2-3, with D possibly TRBD1 on 5 matching bases. The CDR3 covers 17 residues. Trimming cost V 0 bases and J 2 bases, with 15 bases left between them. Looked up from germline, CDR1 is SGHDN and CDR2 is FVKESK. The CDR3 DNA reads as TGTGCCAGCAGCCAAGATTGGCCAGGGATCGTCACAGATACGCAGTATTTT. Amino acids: CASSQDWPGIVTDTQYF. Complete variable domain (other parts from reference TRBV14 and TRBJ2-3): EAGVTQFPSHSVIEKGQTVTLRCDPISGHDNLYWYRRVMGKEIKFLLHFVKESKQDESGMPNNRFLAERTGGTYSTLKVQPAELEDSGVYFCASSQDWPGIVTDTQYFGPGTRLTVL.

J is TRBJ2-4 and V is TRBV15; 9 bases agree with TRBD2. Looked up from germline, CDR1 is LNHNV and CDR2 is YYDKDF (reference sequence). The CDR3 contains 16 residues. V dropped 5 bases and J dropped 2; count of bases not matched to a gene: 7. The CDR3 region is CATSSAGGTTKNIQYF. Written as DNA, the CDR3 is TGTGCCACCAGCTCGGCGGGGGGGACTACCAAAAACATTCAGTACTTC.

V usage is TRBV5-1 and J usage is TRBJ1-1, with D perhaps TRBD1 (5 bases). This CDR3 has 14 amino acids. Germline V gene sequence: CDR1 SGHRS, CDR2 YFSETQ. Deletions cut 1 base from V and 3 bases from J, with 10 bases between. The CDR3 is CASSLWGDDTEAFF. Here the CDR3 DNA reads TGCGCCAGCAGCTTGTGGGGGGATGACACTGAAGCTTTCTTT.

This clone was picked up a small number of times. The chain combines TRBV5-6 with TRBJ2-1; weak D call: TRBD2 (6 bases). Trimming left V 1 base short and J 0 bases short, with 17 bases between. Germline loops: CDR1 SGHDT, CDR2 YYEEEE. This CDR3 region has 18 residues. The CDR3 DNA is TGTGCCAGCAGCTTGTATGGTGGCGGGGAGAGCTCCTACAATGAGCAGTTCTTC. Translating gives CASSLYGGGESSYNEQFF.

This chain links TRBV30 with TRBJ2-7, with D perhaps matching TRBD2 (6 bases). The CDR3 is 14 residues long. Per germline, CDR1 GTSNPN and CDR2 SVGIG (reference sequence). V was clipped by 1 base and J by 3 bases, with 13 bases between them. CDR3 in amino acids: CAWSGVEGSYEQYF. As DNA, the CDR3 is TGTGCCTGGAGTGGAGTGGAGGGGAGCTACGAGCAGTACTTC. Supplemented by reference TRBV30 and TRBJ2-7, the full variable domain reads SQTIHQWPATLVQPVGSPLSLECTVEGTSNPNLYWYRQAAGRGLQLLFYSVGIGQISSEVPQNLSASRPQDRQFILSSKKLLLSDSGFYLCAWSGVEGSYEQYFGPGTRLTVT.

The V gene is TRBV12-5, the J gene TRBJ2-7, with TRBD1 identical over 10 bases. V lost 6 bases and J lost 5; bases outside the gene matches: 4. The CDR3 sequence is 13 residues long. CDR1 is LGHNT, CDR2 FRNRAP, per germline. CDR3 DNA sequence: TGTGCTAGTGGAGGACAGGGGGGTAACGAGCAGTACTTC. Translating gives CASGGQGGNEQYF. The whole variable domain, filled in from reference TRBV12-5 and TRBJ2-7, reads DARVTQTPRHKVTEMGQEVTMRCQPILGHNTVFWYRQTMMQGLELLAYFRNRAPLDDSGMPKDRFSAEMPDATLATLKIQPSEPRDSAVYFCASGGQGGNEQYFGPGTRLTVT.

The rearrangement uses TRBV27 and TRBJ2-7; a weak D match, TRBD1 (6 bases). This CDR3 is 12 amino acids long. Trimming took 2 bases from V and 5 from J, leaving 7 bases between them. The germline V gene has CDR1 MNHEY and CDR2 SMNVEV (reference sequence). The CDR3 DNA sequence: TGTGCCAGCAGTTTAGGGGGCAACGAGCAGTACTTC. This sequence encodes CASSLGGNEQYF.

The J gene is TRBJ1-2, the V gene TRBV29-1; the match to TRBD1 covers 7 bases. The CDR3 runs 13 residues. V shed 5 bases, J shed 5 bases, and the junction held 8 bases outside the gene matches. Germline V gives CDR1 SQVTM, CDR2 ANQGSEA. In DNA, the CDR3 is TGCAGCGTTCGCTCACAGGGGCCATATGGCTACACCTTC. It specifies CSVRSQGPYGYTF.

The J gene is TRBJ2-3, the V gene TRBV7-6; TRBD1 might be the D (6 bases). Germline V gives CDR1 SGHVS, CDR2 FNYEAQ. The CDR3 is made up of 16 amino acids. V was pared by 5 bases and J by 1 base, with 16 bases between. The CDR3 bases are TGTGCCAGCAGCCAAAGCAGAGGGGGAGGCACAGATACGCAGTATTTT. Translating gives CASSQSRGGGTDTQYF.

This clone was counted only a few times. The chain combines TRBV30 with TRBJ2-7; D may be TRBD2 (5 bases). Trimming took 3 bases from V and 6 from J, leaving 12 bases between them. Germline V CDR1 and CDR2: GTSNPN, SVGIG (reference sequence). This CDR3 is 12 amino acids long. CDR3 nucleotides: TGTGCCTGGAGCCCCGGGGAACGCGAGCAGTACTTC. Protein sequence: CAWSPGEREQYF.

The genes are TRBV13 and TRBJ2-2; 14 bases align to TRBD2. Germline CDR1 and CDR2: PRHDT and FYEKMQ (reference sequence). With 5 bases clipped from V and 10 bases from J, the junction kept 6 bases outside the gene matches. The CDR3 is 15 residues long. The CDR3 protein is CASSPTSGGAAELFF. CDR3 nucleotides: TGTGCCAGCAGCCCGACTAGCGGGGGGGCTGCGGAGCTGTTTTTT.

This clone has more than one count but fewer than ten. The rearrangement uses TRBV5-6 and TRBJ2-7; D is undetermined. This CDR3 is 11 amino acids long. Deletions cut 7 bases from V and 6 bases from J, with 11 bases between. Germline assignment: CDR1 SGHDT and CDR2 YYEEEE. The CDR3 loop reads CASGPVSEQYF. The CDR3 DNA reads TGTGCCAGCGGACCAGTTAGCGAGCAGTACTTC.

The sample holds a few counts of this clone. V and J are TRBV6-6 and TRBJ2-5; 8 bases align to TRBD1. Germline CDR1 MNHNY, CDR2 SVGAGI (reference sequence). CDR3 length equals 13 residues. After removal of 5 bases from V and 5 bases from J, the junction contained 4 bases not matched to a gene. CDR3 nucleotide sequence: TGTGCCAGCAGTCAGGACAGGGACGAGACCCAGTACTTC. It yields the protein CASSQDRDETQYF.

The chain combines TRBV5-1 with TRBJ2-2; 12 positions match TRBD2. From germline, CDR1 is SGHRS and CDR2 YFSETQ. This CDR3 contains 17 residues. V lost 0 bases to trimming and J lost 1 base; unmatched junction nucleotides: 1. In DNA form, the CDR3 reads TGCGCCAGCAGCTTGGAGGGACTAGCGGGGAACACCGGGGAGCTGTTTTTT. This gives the protein CASSLEGLAGNTGELFF.

The rearrangement uses TRBV11-2 and TRBJ1-1, with a tentative D call TRBD1 (5 bases). The CDR3 has 13 amino acids. V shed 2 bases and J shed 5 bases, with 9 bases lying between them. Germline V CDR1 and CDR2: SGHAT, FQNNGV. CDR3 coding DNA: TGTGCCAGCAGCTTACAGGGATGGACTGAAGCTTTCTTT. This codes for CASSLQGWTEAFF.

V is TRBV9 and J is TRBJ2-1; 10 nucleotides agree with TRBD2. The J segment lost 9 bases and the V segment lost 3 bases, leaving 6 bases of the junction unmatched. The germline CDR1 and CDR2 sequences are SGDLS and YYNGEE. The CDR3 has 14 amino acids. CDR3 in amino acids: CASSASGGKVEQFF. For the CDR3, the DNA is TGTGCCAGCAGCGCTAGCGGGGGAAAGGTTGAGCAGTTCTTC.

This clone has a handful of counts. The rearrangement links TRBV6-6 to TRBJ2-2; the D is unclear. V was pared by 0 bases and J by 9 bases, with 2 bases between. This CDR3 comprises 11 residues. CDR1 MNHNY and CDR2 SVGAGI come from the germline V gene (reference sequence). Here the CDR3 reads CASSYSRELFF. Written as DNA, the CDR3 is TGTGCCAGCAGTTACTCCAGGGAGCTGTTTTTT.

This chain's CDR3 is CSVEDFGQEVKTGYGYTF. The CDR3 coding sequence is TGCAGCGTTGAAGATTTCGGACAAGAAGTAAAGACGGGCTATGGCTACACCTTC. The chain recombines TRBV29-1 with TRBJ1-2; possibly TRBD1 for D (5 bases). Germline V CDR1 and CDR2: SQVTM, ANQGSEA. The ends were cut back, 0 bases at V and 4 bases at J, with 24 bases in the middle. CDR3 length: 18 amino acids.

The rearrangement joins TRBV6-5 to TRBJ1-6; 7 bases agree with TRBD1. Germline-derived CDR1 and CDR2 are MNHEY and SVGAGI. The ends lost 5 bases at V and 9 bases at J; junction bases unmatched: 10. The CDR3 is 15 amino acids. The CDR3 reads CASSQTGSLGSPLHF. The CDR3 nucleotides read TGTGCCAGCAGTCAGACAGGGTCCTTGGGTTCACCCCTCCACTTT.

The chain combines TRBV5-1 with TRBJ2-7; 8 nucleotides match TRBD1. V was clipped by 4 bases and J by 3 bases; unmatched bases: 6. Germline-derived CDR1 and CDR2 are SGHRS and YFSETQ. The CDR3 has 14 amino acids. CDR3: CASSPGQDFYEQYF. CDR3 bases: TGCGCCAGCAGCCCGGGACAGGATTTCTACGAGCAGTACTTC.

The sample holds a few counts of this clone. The V and J genes are TRBV29-1 and TRBJ2-1; D is unclear. With 3 bases removed from V and 1 base from J, the gap between germline ends came to 10 bases. The V gene's germline CDR1 is SQVTM and CDR2 ANQGSEA. The length of the CDR3 is 14 residues. The CDR3 region has the DNA TGCAGCGTTGACTCGGTGGATTCCTACAATGAGCAGTTCTTC. It specifies CSVDSVDSYNEQFF.

The V gene is TRBV19, the J gene TRBJ1-5; D may be TRBD1 (5 bases). CDR1 LNHDA and CDR2 SQIVND come from the germline V gene (reference sequence). The V end was cut by 7 bases, the J end by 0 bases, with 16 bases between. The CDR3 runs 16 residues. The CDR3 is CASNPGFRVSNQPQHF. Written as DNA, the CDR3 is TGTGCCAGTAATCCGGGCTTCAGGGTTAGCAATCAGCCCCAGCATTTT. Complete variable domain (other parts from reference TRBV19 and TRBJ1-5): DGGITQSPKYLFRKEGQNVTLSCEQNLNHDAMYWYRQDPGQGLRLIYYSQIVNDFQKGDIAEGYSVSREKKESFPLTVTSAQKNPTAFYLCASNPGFRVSNQPQHFGDGTRLSIL.

This clone was seen just once. The CDR3 coding sequence is TGTGCCGCCTCCGGGACAGGGGTAGGCGAGCAGTACTTC. Translation gives CAASGTGVGEQYF. The rearrangement links TRBV15 to TRBJ2-7; 10 nucleotides agree with TRBD1. Per the germline V gene, CDR1 is LNHNV and CDR2 is YYDKDF (reference sequence). CDR3 size: 13 residues. The V and J ends lost 11 bases and 6 bases, in that order; junction bases with no gene match: 10. Complete variable domain (other parts from reference TRBV15 and TRBJ2-7): DAMVIQNPRYQVTQFGKPVTLSCSQTLNHNVMYWYQQKSSQAPKLLFHYYDKDFNNEADTPDNFQSRRPNTSFCFLDIRSPGLGDTAMYLCAASGTGVGEQYFGPGTRLTVT.

This chain uses TRBV29-1 with TRBJ2-7, with D possibly TRBD2 on 6 matching bases. Germline V lookup: CDR1 SQVTM, CDR2 ANQGSEA. With 3 bases removed from V and 6 bases from J, the gap between germline ends came to 6 bases. The CDR3 length is 10 residues. The CDR3 region has the DNA TGCAGCGTTGAGGAGGGCGAGCAGTACTTC. Amino acid sequence: CSVEEGEQYF.

A few counts support this clone. V and J are TRBV30 and TRBJ2-5; 7 bases match TRBD2. CDR1 and CDR2 (germline): GTSNPN, SVGIG (reference sequence). The CDR3 is 14 residues long. Germline trimming cut 2 bases from V and 2 bases from J; bases unmatched to any gene: 5. CDR3 sequence (DNA): TGTGCCTGGAGTCCGGCAGCGGGGCAAGAGACCCAGTACTTC. Translation: CAWSPAAGQETQYF.